Each of the 10 T cell receptor beta chains below was sequenced from the same sample in a study of blood T cell repertoires in COVID-19. TCRdb's table, derived via immunoSEQ multiplex PCR, lists solely in-frame clones and lacks some. This table holds 150,000 to 200,000 clones, roughly 79% found once. The sample comprised peripheral blood. The receptor set was obtained from a man in his 60s with active or convalescent COVID-19.

The chain uses TRBV5-1 and TRBJ2-7, with 11 bases that match TRBD2. The germline V gene encodes CDR1 SGHRS and CDR2 YFSETQ. There are 16 residues in the CDR3. The trim removed 0 bases at V and 9 bases at J, leaving 11 bases unmatched. CDR3 nucleotide sequence: TGCGCCAGCAGCTTGGGGGGGACTAGCGGAGCCGACCCGCAGTACTTC. As protein: CASSLGGTSGADPQYF. Full variable domain (remainder filled in from reference TRBV5-1 and TRBJ2-7): KAGVTQTPRYLIKTRGQQVTLSCSPISGHRSVSWYQQTPGQGLQFLFEYFSETQRNKGNFPGRFSGRQFSNSRSEMNVSTLELGDSALYLCASSLGGTSGADPQYFGPGTRLTVT.

V gene TRBV5-6 combines with J gene TRBJ1-2, with 9 positions matching TRBD1. Germline trimming cut 0 bases from V and 4 bases from J; bases unmatched to any gene: 7. The CDR3 is 16 residues long. In germline, CDR1 is SGHDT, CDR2 YYEEEE. CDR3 in DNA: TGTGCCAGCAGCTTGGGGGGACAGGGAGGGATCTATGGCTACACCTTC. This translates into CASSLGGQGGIYGYTF.

This clone has only one observation. The chain uses TRBV5-6 and TRBJ1-1; maybe TRBD1 (6 bases). This CDR3 contains 17 residues. V shed 2 bases and J shed 2 bases, with 19 bases lying between them. In germline, CDR1 is SGHDT, CDR2 YYEEEE. DNA of the CDR3: TGTGCCAGCAGCTTCCCCCCGGGACATCTTCTCAACACTGAAGCTTTCTTT. Encoded protein: CASSFPPGHLLNTEAFF.

The chain uses TRBV30 and TRBJ1-1, with 8 bases lining up with TRBD1. CDR1 GTSNPN and CDR2 SVGIG come from the germline V gene (reference sequence). The V segment lost 6 bases and the J segment 5 bases; nucleotides outside the gene matches: 5. The CDR3 runs 12 residues. The CDR3 loop is CACLGDRTEAFF. CDR3 coding DNA: TGTGCCTGCCTAGGGGACAGGACTGAAGCTTTCTTT.

This clone was picked up a small number of times. The gene calls are TRBV13 and TRBJ1-3, with D possibly matching TRBD1 (5 bases). With 6 bases removed from V and 4 bases from J, the gap between germline ends came to 13 bases. Germline loops: CDR1 PRHDT, CDR2 FYEKMQ (reference sequence). This CDR3 has 14 amino acids. In DNA, the CDR3 is TGTGCCAGCAGGCGGCAGGGTCCGGGAAACACCATATATTTT. Protein sequence: CASRRQGPGNTIYF.

The chain joins TRBV28 to TRBJ2-2, with 11 nucleotides matching TRBD1. V lost 4 bases and J lost 7; bases outside the gene matches: 8. CDR1 and CDR2 (germline): MDHEN, SYDVKM. The CDR3 has 16 amino acids. CDR3 sequence (DNA): TGTGCCAGCAGTTCACCGGGACAGGGGGGTAGCGGGGAGCTGTTTTTT. It codes for CASSSPGQGGSGELFF. The entire variable domain, with the rest obtained from reference TRBV28 and TRBJ2-2, is as follows: DVKVTQSSRYLVKRTGEKVFLECVQDMDHENMFWYRQDPGLGLRLIYFSYDVKMKEKGDIPEGYSVSREKKERFSLILESASTNQTSMYLCASSSPGQGGSGELFFGEGSRLTVL.

V and J are TRBV28 and TRBJ1-3; D is unresolved. This CDR3 has 14 residues. Trimming removed 6 bases at V and 0 bases at J, with 9 bases between. Germline CDR1 and CDR2: MDHEN and SYDVKM. The CDR3 spells CASSQWSSGNTIYF. Here the CDR3 DNA reads TGTGCCAGCAGCCAATGGAGCTCTGGAAACACCATATATTTT.

The chain employs TRBV7-2 and TRBJ2-3; D perhaps matches TRBD1 (6 bases). Germline V gene lookup returns CDR1 SGHTA and CDR2 FQGNSA. The CDR3 length is 16 residues. Trimming left V 3 bases short and J 3 bases short, with 16 bases between. Here the CDR3 reads CASSFGTPATTDTQYF. CDR3 DNA sequence: TGTGCCAGCAGCTTCGGGACACCGGCAACGACAGATACGCAGTATTTT. Using reference TRBV7-2 and TRBJ2-3 for the parts outside the CDR3, the full variable domain is GAGVSQSPSNKVTEKGKDVELRCDPISGHTALYWYRQSLGQGLEFLIYFQGNSAPDKSGLPSDRFSAERTGGSVSTLTIQRTQQEDSAVYLCASSFGTPATTDTQYFGPGTRLTVL.

The CDR3 here is CASSRNSGSRQETQYF. CDR3 coding DNA: TGTGCCAGCAGCCGGAATAGCGGGAGTCGCCAAGAGACCCAGTACTTC. The genes are TRBV5-4 and TRBJ2-5; 9 bases fit TRBD2. V dropped 4 bases and J dropped 1; count of bases not matched to a gene: 8. This CDR3 is built from 16 residues. Germline V gives CDR1 SGHNT, CDR2 YYREEE (reference sequence).

The chain uses TRBV19 and TRBJ2-3, with TRBD2 matching 9 bases. J was trimmed by 2 bases and V by 7 bases; bases with no gene match: 4. The CDR3 consists of 14 residues. The V gene's germline CDR1 is LNHDA and CDR2 SQIVND (reference sequence). For the CDR3, the DNA is TGTGCCAGTACCTCTAGCGGGATCACAGATACGCAGTATTTT. Translation: CASTSSGITDTQYF.